What follows describes a single T cell receptor beta chain. From germline, CDR1 is MNHNS and CDR2 SASEGT. Trimming took 0 bases from V and 8 from J, leaving 16 bases between them. The CDR3 extends over 15 amino acids. This sample is part of a study of technical replicates of blood from several donors. TCRdb's copy holds only in-frame clones and misses some; the assay was immunoSEQ multiplex PCR. The top ten hold under 0.4% of the sample, which has tens of thousands of clones, roughly 91% seen once. The source of this sequence is a human donor in good health. Some clones in this sample may be carry-over from other donors' samples. The chain is built from TRBV6-1 and TRBJ1-2; maybe TRBD1 (5 bases). Sequenced material: T cells isolated from PBMCs. The CDR3 DNA reads TGTGCCAGCAGTGAAGCGCGCCGGGGCGGGGGAGGCTACACCTTC. Translated: CASSEARRGGGGYTF.